These 27 T cell receptor beta chains were all obtained from the same sample, sequenced in a study of cytomegalovirus exposure and HLA in healthy donors. The PCR ran on 60 Vbeta and 13 Jbeta primers. Sequenced by immunoSEQ multiplex PCR; TCRdb stores in-frame clones only, minus some. Here the sample spans around 150,000 clones, roughly 77% being singletons. Sequencing was carried out using PBMCs. The origin of the receptors is a man younger than 35 in good health and CMV-seropositive.

CDR3 residues: CASSLLGGRAFF. The CDR3 DNA follows: TGTGCCAGCAGCTTATTAGGGGGCAGAGCTTTCTTT. The V and J genes are TRBV11-2 and TRBJ1-1, with 7 bases that match TRBD1. With V trimmed by 2 bases and J by 10 bases, 4 bases remained unmatched. Germline V gene lookup returns CDR1 SGHAT and CDR2 FQNNGV. The CDR3 has 12 amino acids.

The rearrangement links TRBV4-1 to TRBJ2-1, with TRBD2 matching over 7 bases. V lost 1 base to trimming and J lost 6 bases; unmatched junction nucleotides: 9. Germline V gene data show CDR1 as MGHRA and CDR2 as YSYEKL. The CDR3 loop spans 16 amino acids. This CDR3 reads CASSQVRGRGRNEQFF. Written as DNA, the CDR3 is TGCGCCAGCAGCCAAGTTCGGGGGAGGGGTCGCAATGAGCAGTTCTTC.

J is TRBJ2-2 and V is TRBV7-3; tentatively, D is TRBD1 (6 bases). CDR1 and CDR2 (germline): SGHTA, FQGTGA. The V end lost 5 bases, the J end lost 5 bases, and 18 bases lay between the germline ends. The CDR3 extends over 16 amino acids. DNA for the CDR3: TGTGCCAGCAGCCTACGACAGGCCAAGAGTACCGGGGAGCTGTTTTTT. As protein: CASSLRQAKSTGELFF.

The chain is built from TRBV7-8 and TRBJ2-7; tentative D call: TRBD1 (6 bases). Trimming took off 5 bases at V and 6 bases at J, with 11 bases between the two ends. The CDR3 has 12 residues. The germline gives CDR1 SGHVS, CDR2 FQNEAQ. The CDR3 region is CASSTHRVEQYF. CDR3 coding DNA: TGTGCCAGCAGCACCCACAGGGTCGAGCAGTACTTC.

The chain recombines TRBV28 with TRBJ1-5; D is unclear. The V end lost 3 bases, the J end lost 6 bases, and 12 bases lay between the germline ends. Looked up from germline, CDR1 is MDHEN and CDR2 is SYDVKM. This CDR3 contains 14 residues. The CDR3 protein is CASSFVGSFQPQHF. The CDR3 DNA follows: TGTGCCAGCAGTTTTGTAGGGAGTTTTCAGCCCCAGCATTTT.

On this clone: Other DNA sequences in the same sample also yield this CDR3. The rearrangement joins TRBV27 to TRBJ2-7; D uncertain. CDR3 length: 13 residues. Germline V gives CDR1 MNHEY, CDR2 SMNVEV (reference sequence). Trimming pared 3 bases from V and 4 bases from J, leaving 10 bases between. CDR3 in DNA: TGTGCCAGCAGTTTGTTCCCAGGTTACGAGCAGTACTTC. Amino acid sequence: CASSLFPGYEQYF.

The V call is TRBV30, the J call TRBJ2-1; maybe TRBD1 (5 bases). CDR1 and CDR2 from the germline V gene are GTSNPN and SVGIG (reference sequence). The CDR3 contains 15 residues. Trimming pared 1 base from V and 0 bases from J, leaving 10 bases between. CDR3 nucleotide sequence: TGTGCCTGGAGTGGGGGCACGAGCTCCTACAATGAGCAGTTCTTC. Protein: CAWSGGTSSYNEQFF.

This clone was observed a single time. The chain joins TRBV2 to TRBJ1-1; TRBD1 might be the D (6 bases). The V and J ends lost 11 bases and 4 bases respectively, with 20 bases between them. Germline V lookup: CDR1 SNHLY, CDR2 FYNNEI. The CDR3 has 14 amino acids. In DNA, the CDR3 is TGTGCCGGGTGGGGGGTTAGGGGGGGCACTGAAGCTTTCTTT. Its translation is CAGWGVRGGTEAFF.

As to this clone: An end of the junction differs from the germline gene, which may be a read error. The genes are TRBV28 and TRBJ1-2, with no clear D. The CDR3 is made up of 14 amino acids. Germline-derived CDR1 and CDR2 are MDHEN and SYDVKM. The CDR3 region is CASSKVRPNYGYPF. In nucleotides, the CDR3 is TGTGCCAGCAGCAAAGTAAGGCCTAACTATGGCTACCCCTTC.

This clone has just one count. The chain recombines TRBV5-1 with TRBJ2-7, with D maybe TRBD2 (6 bases). The CDR3 runs to 16 residues. V dropped 5 bases and J dropped 8 bases, with 26 bases sitting between them. The germline gives CDR1 SGHRS, CDR2 YFSETQ. The CDR3 DNA reads as TGCGCCAGCAGGAACACCGGGCGGGACTCCCCCGGGAAGCAGTACTTC. The encoded protein is CASRNTGRDSPGKQYF.

The rearrangement uses TRBV23-1 and TRBJ2-5, with TRBD2 identical over 7 bases. TRBV23-1 is filed as an ORF, its function uncertain. Unmatched junction bases numbered 14, after V lost 8 bases and J lost 2 bases. The CDR3 contains 16 residues. The CDR3 loop reads CASAPELAAIQETQYF. DNA for the CDR3: TGCGCCAGCGCCCCTGAGCTAGCGGCCATACAAGAGACCCAGTACTTC.

The chain has TRBV11-2 and TRBJ2-7; the match to TRBD2 covers 13 bases. Germline values: CDR1 SGHAT, CDR2 FQNNGV. There are 17 residues in the CDR3. Trimming took 2 bases from V and 7 from J; bases not matched to a gene: 11. The DNA of the CDR3 is TGTGCCAGCAGCTTAACCACCCTACTAGCGGGAGGGGAAGAGCAGTACTTC. It is translated as CASSLTTLLAGGEEQYF.

The chain employs TRBV6-5 and TRBJ1-2, with 10 bases lining up with TRBD1. The CDR3 runs 14 residues. The germline CDR1 and CDR2 sequences are MNHEY and SVGAGI. After removal of 5 bases from V and 4 bases from J, the junction contained 4 bases not matched to a gene. CDR3 sequence: CASSPGTGVYGYTF. In nucleotides, the CDR3 is TGTGCCAGCAGTCCCGGGACAGGGGTCTATGGCTACACCTTC.

This clone has more than one count but fewer than ten. The chain is built from TRBV7-3 and TRBJ2-3; TRBD1 aligns across 7 bases. Germline CDR1 SGHTA, CDR2 FQGTGA. CDR3 size: 14 residues. V dropped 5 bases and J dropped 1; count of bases not matched to a gene: 3. In DNA form, the CDR3 reads TGTGCCAGCAGCCCAGGACAGGGCACAGATACGCAGTATTTT. Translation: CASSPGQGTDTQYF.

The chain combines TRBV29-1 with TRBJ2-7; 7 bases line up with TRBD1. This CDR3 has 15 amino acids. Germline V gives CDR1 SQVTM, CDR2 ANQGSEA. V was clipped by 4 bases and J by 0 bases; unmatched bases: 9. For the CDR3, the DNA is TGCAGCGTTGCGACCCTACAGGGGACCTCCTACGAGCAGTACTTC. It is translated as CSVATLQGTSYEQYF.

V and J are TRBV19 and TRBJ2-1, with 7 bases identical to TRBD2. Germline V gene sequence: CDR1 LNHDA, CDR2 SQIVND (reference sequence). Losses at the gene ends were 7 bases for V and 8 bases for J; bases not matched to a gene: 17. The CDR3 is made up of 16 amino acids. The CDR3 reads CASTLVGGRVFHEQFF. In nucleotides, the CDR3 is TGTGCCAGTACTCTAGTGGGGGGGAGAGTGTTCCATGAGCAGTTCTTC.

The chain has TRBV2 and TRBJ2-4; maybe TRBD1 (6 bases). With 1 base removed from V and 1 base from J, the gap between germline ends came to 14 bases. The CDR3 runs to 17 residues. The germline V gene has CDR1 SNHLY and CDR2 FYNNEI. The CDR3 loop is CASSEGENRAAKNIQYF. The DNA for the CDR3 is TGTGCCAGCAGTGAAGGGGAGAACAGGGCGGCCAAAAACATTCAGTACTTC.

The gene calls are TRBV29-1 and TRBJ2-7, with 8 bases aligning to TRBD2. The CDR3 has 13 residues. V trimming: 6 bases; J trimming: 4 bases; junction bases outside the gene matches: 8. Germline lookup yields CDR1 SQVTM and CDR2 ANQGSEA. CDR3 region: CSVHSGTHYEQYF. The CDR3 coding sequence is TGCAGCGTGCATAGCGGGACTCATTACGAGCAGTACTTC.

The chain employs TRBV28 and TRBJ2-7, with D tentatively TRBD1 (6 bases). The CDR3 has 15 residues. Deletions cut 1 base from V and 1 base from J, with 11 bases between. Germline CDR1 MDHEN, CDR2 SYDVKM. In nucleotides, the CDR3 is TGTGCCAGCAGTTTATTCAGGGGTCGATCCTACGAGCAGTACTTC. This encodes CASSLFRGRSYEQYF.

This clone was observed a handful of times. The DNA for the CDR3 is TGTGCCGGGTGTCTCTGGGACAGGAACTACGAGCAGTACTTC. This translates into CAGCLWDRNYEQYF. This chain uses TRBV2 with TRBJ2-7; 8 nucleotides agree with TRBD1. Germline trimming cut 11 bases from V and 3 bases from J; bases unmatched to any gene: 12. CDR3 length equals 14 residues. Germline V gene data show CDR1 as SNHLY and CDR2 as FYNNEI. Full variable domain (remainder filled in from reference TRBV2 and TRBJ2-7): EPEVTQTPSHQVTQMGQEVILRCVPISNHLYFYWYRQILGQKVEFLVSFYNNEISEKSEIFDDQFSVERPDGSNFTLKIRSTKLEDSAMYFCAGCLWDRNYEQYFGPGTRLTVT.

The chain carries TRBV5-6 and TRBJ2-1; 9 nucleotides agree with TRBD2. Germline CDR1 and CDR2: SGHDT and YYEEEE. V was clipped by 4 bases and J by 10 bases; unmatched bases: 15. This CDR3 has 16 amino acids. CDR3 loop: CASSHPGGRAVREQFF. CDR3 bases: TGTGCCAGCAGCCATCCAGGCGGGAGGGCCGTAAGGGAGCAGTTCTTC.

The rearrangement uses TRBV27 and TRBJ2-5; D possibly corresponds to TRBD2 (6 bases). The J call may be in error: the DNA end matches TRBJ2-7 better. Germline lookup yields CDR1 MNHEY and CDR2 SMNVEV (reference sequence). The CDR3 spans 16 residues. CDR3 loop: CASSTRDSFKLYEQYF. The CDR3 DNA follows: TGTGCCAGCAGTACTCGGGACTCTTTTAAATTATACGAGCAGTACTTC.

This rearrangement joins TRBV28 to TRBJ2-7; D is uncertain. Germline values: CDR1 MDHEN, CDR2 SYDVKM. The CDR3 extends over 12 amino acids. Trimming cost V 6 bases and J 3 bases, with 9 bases left between them. The CDR3 nucleotides read TGTGCCAGCAGCTATACCGACTACGAGCAGTACTTC. Amino acid sequence: CASSYTDYEQYF.

The chain links TRBV11-3 to TRBJ2-1; D may be TRBD1 (5 bases). Germline values: CDR1 SGHNT, CDR2 YENEEA. V lost 5 bases to trimming and J lost 8 bases, with 19 bases between them. The CDR3 length is 15 residues. CDR3 DNA: TGTGCCAGCAGCCAGCCCCTCGGCAGGGCTGATGAGCAGTTCTTC. This gives the protein CASSQPLGRADEQFF.

The chain is built from TRBV7-2 and TRBJ2-7, with 7 bases fitting TRBD1. V lost 2 bases and J lost 2; bases outside the gene matches: 3. The CDR3 consists of 14 residues. CDR1 SGHTA and CDR2 FQGNSA come from the germline V gene. The CDR3 protein is CASSLLQGAYEQYF. CDR3 nucleotides: TGTGCCAGCAGCTTATTGCAGGGGGCCTACGAGCAGTACTTC.

J is TRBJ2-1 and V is TRBV15; D perhaps matches TRBD2 (5 bases). The CDR3 is made up of 14 amino acids. The V and J ends lost 6 bases and 6 bases respectively, with 15 bases between them. CDR1 and CDR2 from the germline V gene are LNHNV and YYDKDF (reference sequence). The CDR3 DNA reads as TGTGCCACCAGGACACTTTTTGAGGGCAATGAGCAGTTCTTC. Translating gives CATRTLFEGNEQFF.

The J gene is TRBJ2-7, the V gene TRBV6-5; TRBD1 is a possible D gene (6 bases). The germline V gene has CDR1 MNHEY and CDR2 SVGAGI. This CDR3 has 16 amino acids. V shed 2 bases and J shed 5 bases, with 19 bases lying between them. CDR3 in DNA: TGTGCCAGCAGTTACAGGGACACACCACCCCTCAACGAGCAGTACTTC. Translation gives CASSYRDTPPLNEQYF.